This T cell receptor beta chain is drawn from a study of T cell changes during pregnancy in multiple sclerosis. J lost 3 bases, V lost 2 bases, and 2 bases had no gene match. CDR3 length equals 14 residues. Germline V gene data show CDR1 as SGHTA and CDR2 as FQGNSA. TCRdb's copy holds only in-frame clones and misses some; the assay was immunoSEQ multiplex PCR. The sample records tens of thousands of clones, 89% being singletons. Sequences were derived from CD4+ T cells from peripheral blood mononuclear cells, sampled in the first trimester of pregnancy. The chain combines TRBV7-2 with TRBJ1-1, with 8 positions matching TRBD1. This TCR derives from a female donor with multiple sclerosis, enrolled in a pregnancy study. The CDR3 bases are TGTGCCAGCAGCTTAAACAGGGGGGACACTGAAGCTTTCTTT. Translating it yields CASSLNRGDTEAFF.